Following are 30 T cell receptor beta chains from one sample sequenced in a study of shared clonotypes between healthy human individuals. TCRdb's table, derived via immunoSEQ multiplex PCR, lists solely in-frame clones and lacks some. The profile shows nearly 750,000 clones, 55% to 80% of them singletons. Sequences were obtained from memory CD4+ T cells sorted from blood. Subset denoted: CD45RA-negative fraction. These receptors were taken from a woman younger than 45 in good health.

The chain carries TRBV7-2 and TRBJ2-7; D is uncertain. The V gene's germline CDR1 is SGHTA and CDR2 FQGNSA. The CDR3 spans 14 residues. The V end lost 2 bases, the J end lost 0 bases, and 8 bases lay between the germline ends. CDR3 sequence: CASSLNSVSYEQYF. DNA of the CDR3: TGTGCCAGCAGCTTAAATTCTGTCTCCTACGAGCAGTACTTC.

This clone was counted only a few times. The gene calls are TRBV6-5 and TRBJ1-5, with D perhaps TRBD1 (6 bases). Germline V CDR1 and CDR2: MNHEY, SVGAGI. The CDR3 runs to 13 residues. Trimming stripped 5 bases from V and 3 bases from J, with 8 bases between. The CDR3 sequence is CASSDRPNQPQHF. CDR3 nucleotides: TGTGCCAGCAGTGACAGGCCCAATCAGCCCCAGCATTTT.

This chain joins TRBV27 and TRBJ2-3; D unresolved. The V gene's germline CDR1 is MNHEY and CDR2 SMNVEV (reference sequence). V was pared by 5 bases and J by 4 bases, with 13 bases between. This CDR3 has 14 residues. The CDR3 DNA sequence: TGTGCCAGCAGTAAGGGTCGGTGGGCAGATACGCAGTATTTT. Protein product: CASSKGRWADTQYF.

V and J are TRBV19 and TRBJ2-3; 9 nucleotides match TRBD1. Trimming removed 0 bases from V and 0 bases from J; junction bases left unmatched: 1. CDR1 LNHDA and CDR2 SQIVND come from the germline V gene (reference sequence). There are 16 residues in the CDR3. CDR3: CASSIDGQGSTDTQYF. CDR3 DNA sequence: TGTGCCAGTAGTATAGATGGACAGGGGAGCACAGATACGCAGTATTTT. The variable domain in full, completed from reference TRBV19 and TRBJ2-3, reads DGGITQSPKYLFRKEGQNVTLSCEQNLNHDAMYWYRQDPGQGLRLIYYSQIVNDFQKGDIAEGYSVSREKKESFPLTVTSAQKNPTAFYLCASSIDGQGSTDTQYFGPGTRLTVL.

The V call is TRBV5-1, the J call TRBJ2-7, with 9 bases lining up with TRBD2. Trimming removed 2 bases from V and 0 bases from J; junction bases left unmatched: 6. CDR1 and CDR2 from the germline V gene are SGHRS and YFSETQ. This CDR3 is built from 16 residues. The CDR3 nucleotides are TGCGCCAGCAGCTTTGGGAGCGGGAGGAGCTCCTACGAGCAGTACTTC. Amino acid sequence: CASSFGSGRSSYEQYF.

V is TRBV6-6 and J is TRBJ1-2; D might be TRBD1 (5 bases). V lost 5 bases to trimming and J lost 8 bases, with 18 bases between them. This CDR3 is 14 amino acids long. Germline V gene lookup returns CDR1 MNHNY and CDR2 SVGAGI (reference sequence). CDR3 residues: CASSQQDLSRGYTF. CDR3 bases: TGTGCCAGCAGTCAACAGGACCTAAGCAGGGGCTACACCTTC.

The chain carries TRBV25-1 and TRBJ2-7, with 7 positions matching TRBD2. The CDR3 is 14 amino acids. J gave up 5 bases and V 5 bases, and 9 bases lay outside the gene matches. The germline CDR1 and CDR2 sequences are MGHDK and SYGVNS. CDR3 coding DNA: TGTGCCAGCAGTCCAGCTCTTGGGGGGGACGAGCAGTACTTC. It specifies CASSPALGGDEQYF.

The chain links TRBV7-9 to TRBJ2-7, with D hard to call. Trimming shortened V by 2 bases and J by 5 bases, and 4 bases separated the two germline ends. The CDR3 totals 11 residues. Germline V lookup: CDR1 SEHNR, CDR2 FQNEAQ (reference sequence). CDR3 amino acids: CASSLLNEQYF. The DNA for the CDR3 is TGTGCCAGCAGCTTATTAAACGAGCAGTACTTC.

V is TRBV18 and J is TRBJ2-5; D is undetermined. Germline V lookup: CDR1 KGHSH, CDR2 LQKENI. The CDR3 contains 12 residues. Trimming stripped 6 bases from V and 0 bases from J, with 5 bases between. CDR3 nucleotides: TGTGCCAGCTCCGATTACCAAGAGACCCAGTACTTC. It is translated as CASSDYQETQYF.

This clone occurred many times. The chain carries TRBV7-9 and TRBJ2-1; no clear D gene. The V gene's germline CDR1 is SEHNR and CDR2 FQNEAQ (reference sequence). Trimming took 0 bases from V and 4 from J, leaving 7 bases between them. This CDR3 has 14 amino acids. The CDR3 nucleotides read TGTGCCAGCAGCTTAGCGTCGTATTACAATGAGCAGTTCTTC. It translates to CASSLASYYNEQFF.

This clone was seen ten or more times. J is TRBJ1-5 and V is TRBV9; D is perhaps TRBD1 (5 bases). CDR3 size: 15 residues. CDR1 and CDR2 (germline): SGDLS, YYNGEE. Trimming took off 5 bases at V and 4 bases at J, with 16 bases between the two ends. Here the CDR3 reads CASSLRGLGNQPQHF. As DNA, the CDR3 is TGTGCCAGCAGTCTTAGGGGTTTGGGTAATCAGCCCCAGCATTTT.

This chain connects TRBV27 to TRBJ1-2, with TRBD1 identical over 8 bases. The CDR3 runs to 17 residues. Unmatched junction bases numbered 16, after V lost 5 bases and J lost 5 bases. Germline V gene lookup returns CDR1 MNHEY and CDR2 SMNVEV (reference sequence). DNA of the CDR3: TGTGCCAGCAGTCCACAACCGCAGGGGGCGGGGGTTTATGGCTACACCTTC. Translated, it gives CASSPQPQGAGVYGYTF.

V is TRBV19 and J is TRBJ1-5; no clear D gene. V shed 4 bases and J shed 2 bases, with 12 bases lying between them. Germline V gene lookup returns CDR1 LNHDA and CDR2 SQIVND (reference sequence). This CDR3 has 15 residues. The CDR3 sequence is CASSNRISGNQPQHF. CDR3 DNA sequence: TGTGCCAGTAGTAACAGAATCTCGGGCAATCAGCCCCAGCATTTT.

In its sample, this clone was seen a few times. This chain uses TRBV30 with TRBJ1-4; 7 bases line up with TRBD1. From germline, CDR1 is GTSNPN and CDR2 SVGIG (reference sequence). With V trimmed by 4 bases and J by 6 bases, 8 bases remained unmatched. The CDR3 length is 14 residues. The CDR3 coding sequence is TGTGCCTGGACCCCCCAGGGGGGCTATGAAAAACTGTTTTTT. It is translated as CAWTPQGGYEKLFF. Full variable domain (missing parts from reference TRBV30 and TRBJ1-4): SQTIHQWPATLVQPVGSPLSLECTVEGTSNPNLYWYRQAAGRGLQLLFYSVGIGQISSEVPQNLSASRPQDRQFILSSKKLLLSDSGFYLCAWTPQGGYEKLFFGSGTQLSVL.

The chain couples TRBV25-1 to TRBJ1-5; 8 bases align to TRBD1. The CDR3 has 14 amino acids. The germline CDR1 and CDR2 sequences are MGHDK and SYGVNS. V lost 6 bases, J lost 6 bases, and 7 bases stayed unmatched. DNA for the CDR3: TGTGCCAGCAGCGGCGGGACAGGTGGTCAGCCCCAGCATTTT. This codes for CASSGGTGGQPQHF.

The genes are TRBV6-1 and TRBJ1-1; D gene unclear. The CDR3 covers 13 residues. Germline-derived CDR1 and CDR2 are MNHNS and SASEGT. Between the trimmed V and J ends, which lost 8 bases and 1 base, there was a span of 11 bases. The CDR3 is CASSGRQNTEAFF. CDR3 nucleotide sequence: TGTGCCAGCTCCGGACGGCAGAACACTGAAGCTTTCTTT.

This chain joins TRBV28 and TRBJ2-6; D might be TRBD1 or TRBD2, each matching 5 bases. V shed 4 bases and J shed 7 bases, with 14 bases lying between them. Germline V CDR1 and CDR2: MDHEN, SYDVKM. The CDR3 is 15 residues long. CDR3 nucleotide sequence: TGTGCCAGCAGTTCCCCAGGGACGGGAGCCAACGTCCTGACTTTC. Translating it yields CASSSPGTGANVLTF.

This sequence joins TRBV18 and TRBJ1-1, with D maybe TRBD1 (6 bases). This CDR3 is built from 13 residues. Per germline, CDR1 KGHSH and CDR2 LQKENI. Trimming left V 4 bases short and J 5 bases short, with 11 bases between. The CDR3 sequence: CASSQGEETEAFF. The CDR3 DNA reads as TGTGCCAGCTCACAGGGGGAGGAGACTGAAGCTTTCTTT.

V is TRBV6-1 and J is TRBJ1-2; D may be TRBD1 (5 bases). The CDR3 is made up of 14 amino acids. V lost 4 bases to trimming and J lost 2 bases, with 11 bases between them. Germline CDR1 reads MNHNS; CDR2 reads SASEGT. This CDR3 is CASSVGVTNYGYTF. For the CDR3, the DNA is TGTGCCAGCAGTGTAGGGGTAACGAACTATGGCTACACCTTC.

To note about this clone: Other DNA sequences in the same sample also yield this CDR3. The rearrangement links TRBV9 to TRBJ2-1; TRBD1 is a possible D gene (5 bases). CDR3 length: 18 residues. The germline V gene has CDR1 SGDLS and CDR2 YYNGEE. V was clipped by 4 bases and J by 1 base, with 21 bases between them. The CDR3 nucleotides read TGTGCCAGCAGCAACCCTTGGGGTAGTAGGGGTTCCTACAATGAGCAGTTCTTC. Translated: CASSNPWGSRGSYNEQFF.

This rearrangement joins TRBV5-4 to TRBJ2-1, with 9 bases aligning to TRBD2. The V segment lost 4 bases and the J segment 2 bases; nucleotides outside the gene matches: 4. The germline gives CDR1 SGHNT, CDR2 YYREEE (reference sequence). There are 15 residues in the CDR3. DNA for the CDR3: TGTGCCAGCAGCGGAGGGACTAGCCCCTACAATGAGCAGTTCTTC. Residues: CASSGGTSPYNEQFF.

This clone came up a few times. J is TRBJ2-1 and V is TRBV30; D is ambiguous. This CDR3 contains 16 residues. V was trimmed by 3 bases and J by 0 bases, leaving 15 bases between them. CDR1 GTSNPN and CDR2 SVGIG come from the germline V gene (reference sequence). The DNA for the CDR3 is TGTGCCTGGAGAGACGACATGGGAAGCTCCTACAATGAGCAGTTCTTC. Protein product: CAWRDDMGSSYNEQFF.

The rearrangement links TRBV5-1 to TRBJ1-2; D might be TRBD1 (5 bases). Between the trimmed V and J ends, which lost 4 bases and 4 bases, there was a span of 8 bases. Germline assignment: CDR1 SGHRS and CDR2 YFSETQ. The CDR3 is 12 amino acids. CDR3 amino acids: CASSTTGYGYTF. The DNA for the CDR3 is TGCGCCAGCAGCACCACAGGCTATGGCTACACCTTC.

The chain employs TRBV11-1 and TRBJ2-7; D is possibly TRBD1 or TRBD2 (5 bases each). Trimming took 5 bases from V and 0 from J, leaving 11 bases between them. This CDR3 spans 14 amino acids. CDR1 and CDR2 from the germline V gene are SGHAT and FQDESV (reference sequence). CDR3 in DNA: TGTGCCAGCAGCCCCGGGACCCTCTCCTACGAGCAGTACTTC. This codes for CASSPGTLSYEQYF.

The genes are TRBV11-2 and TRBJ2-3; 13 positions agree with TRBD2. The V and J ends lost 1 base and 2 bases, in that order; junction bases with no gene match: 6. Germline V gene lookup returns CDR1 SGHAT and CDR2 FQNNGV. The CDR3 has 18 residues. As DNA, the CDR3 is TGTGCCAGCAGCTTAGTGGGGACTAGCGGGATTTACACAGATACGCAGTATTTT. Translation gives CASSLVGTSGIYTDTQYF.

The DNA of the CDR3 is TGTGCCAGCATGCTAGGGGGGAGGGTCATTTACGAGCAGTACTTC. This gives the protein CASMLGGRVIYEQYF. The chain is built from TRBV28 and TRBJ2-7, with D perhaps TRBD2 (7 bases). Trimming shortened V by 7 bases and J by 4 bases, and 20 bases separated the two germline ends. CDR1 MDHEN and CDR2 SYDVKM come from the germline V gene. The CDR3 consists of 15 residues.

Details on this clone: The identical CDR3 is also encoded by other nucleotide sequences in the sample. For the CDR3, the DNA is TGTGCCAGCAGTTTATTGGCAAGACTTAGCAATCAGCCCCAGCATTTT. It is translated as CASSLLARLSNQPQHF. The V and J genes are TRBV28 and TRBJ1-5, with no clear D. From germline, CDR1 is MDHEN and CDR2 SYDVKM. V lost 1 base and J 0 bases, leaving 10 bases between the germline ends. The CDR3 runs 16 residues.

This clone was seen a few times. The chain employs TRBV18 and TRBJ1-1; the D gene is possibly TRBD1 (6 bases). This CDR3 has 14 amino acids. Germline CDR1 and CDR2: KGHSH and LQKENI. Trimming pared 6 bases from V and 0 bases from J, leaving 11 bases between. DNA for the CDR3: TGTGCCAGCTCCGTACAGGGCTTGAACACTGAAGCTTTCTTT. It translates to CASSVQGLNTEAFF.

The chain is built from TRBV7-9 and TRBJ2-3, with 7 bases identical to TRBD2. The CDR3 consists of 14 residues. The germline V gene has CDR1 SEHNR and CDR2 FQNEAQ (reference sequence). The V gene end was trimmed by 4 bases and the J gene end by 6 bases; junction bases not matched to a gene: 7. The DNA of the CDR3 is TGTGCCAGCAGCTCCCTGGGGGGGATGGATACGCAGTATTTT. Encoded protein: CASSSLGGMDTQYF.

The genes are TRBV29-1 and TRBJ1-3; D unclear. CDR1 SQVTM and CDR2 ANQGSEA come from the germline V gene. The CDR3 loop spans 13 amino acids. The DNA of the CDR3 is TGCAGGGCCCTAAAGTGCGCTGGAAACACCATATATTTT. As protein: CRALKCAGNTIYF.